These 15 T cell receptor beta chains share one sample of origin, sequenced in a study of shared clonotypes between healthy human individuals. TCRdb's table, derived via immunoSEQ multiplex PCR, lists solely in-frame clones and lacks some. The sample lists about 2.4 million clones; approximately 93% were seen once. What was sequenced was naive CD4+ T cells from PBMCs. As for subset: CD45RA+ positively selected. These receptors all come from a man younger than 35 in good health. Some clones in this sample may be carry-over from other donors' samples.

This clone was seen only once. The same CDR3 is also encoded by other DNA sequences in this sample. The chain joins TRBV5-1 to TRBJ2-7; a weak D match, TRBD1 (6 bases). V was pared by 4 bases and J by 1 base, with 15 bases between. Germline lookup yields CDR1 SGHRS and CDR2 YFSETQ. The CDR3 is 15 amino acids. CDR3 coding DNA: TGCGCCAGCAGCCTGGCCGGGACACGTTCCTACGAGCAGTACTTC. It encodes CASSLAGTRSYEQYF.

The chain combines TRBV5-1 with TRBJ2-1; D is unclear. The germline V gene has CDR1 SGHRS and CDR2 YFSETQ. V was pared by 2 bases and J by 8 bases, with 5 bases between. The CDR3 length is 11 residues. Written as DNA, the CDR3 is TGCGCCAGCAGCTTTCAGGATGAGCAGTTCTTC. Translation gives CASSFQDEQFF.

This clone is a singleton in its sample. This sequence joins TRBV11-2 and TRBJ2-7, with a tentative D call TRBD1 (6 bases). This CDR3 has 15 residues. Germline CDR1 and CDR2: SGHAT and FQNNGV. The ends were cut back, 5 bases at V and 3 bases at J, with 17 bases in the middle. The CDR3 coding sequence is TGTGCCAGCAGCCCCCACTTCAGGGGCAGCTACGAGCAGTACTTC. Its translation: CASSPHFRGSYEQYF.

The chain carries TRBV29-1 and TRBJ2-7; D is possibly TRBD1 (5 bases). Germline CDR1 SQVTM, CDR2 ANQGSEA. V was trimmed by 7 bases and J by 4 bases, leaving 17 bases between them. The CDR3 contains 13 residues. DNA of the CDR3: TGCAGCGCTACGACAGTCCTAGGGTACGAGCAGTACTTC. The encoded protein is CSATTVLGYEQYF.

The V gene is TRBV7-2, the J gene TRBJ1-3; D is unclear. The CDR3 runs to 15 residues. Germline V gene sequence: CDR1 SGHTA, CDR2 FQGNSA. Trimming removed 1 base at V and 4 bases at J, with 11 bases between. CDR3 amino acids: CASSLVTYGGNTIYF. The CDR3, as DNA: TGTGCCAGCAGCTTAGTGACCTATGGCGGAAACACCATATATTTT.

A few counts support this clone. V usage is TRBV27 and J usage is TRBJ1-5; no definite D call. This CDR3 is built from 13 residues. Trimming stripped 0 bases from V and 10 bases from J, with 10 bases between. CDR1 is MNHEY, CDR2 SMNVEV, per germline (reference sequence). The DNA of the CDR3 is TGTGCCAGCAGTTTATCGATCGGCTTTCCCCAGCATTTT. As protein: CASSLSIGFPQHF.

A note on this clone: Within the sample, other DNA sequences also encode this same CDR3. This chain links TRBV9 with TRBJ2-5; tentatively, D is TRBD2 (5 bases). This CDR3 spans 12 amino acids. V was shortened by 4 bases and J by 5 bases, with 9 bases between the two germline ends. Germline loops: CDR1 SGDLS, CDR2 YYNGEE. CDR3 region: CASSPSGETQYF. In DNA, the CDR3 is TGTGCCAGCAGCCCCAGCGGTGAGACCCAGTACTTC.

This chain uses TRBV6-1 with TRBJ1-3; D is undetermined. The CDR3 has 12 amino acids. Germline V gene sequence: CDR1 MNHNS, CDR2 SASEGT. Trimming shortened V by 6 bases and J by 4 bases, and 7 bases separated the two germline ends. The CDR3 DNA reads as TGTGCCAGCAGAACGAGGGGAAACACCATATATTTT. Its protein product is CASRTRGNTIYF.

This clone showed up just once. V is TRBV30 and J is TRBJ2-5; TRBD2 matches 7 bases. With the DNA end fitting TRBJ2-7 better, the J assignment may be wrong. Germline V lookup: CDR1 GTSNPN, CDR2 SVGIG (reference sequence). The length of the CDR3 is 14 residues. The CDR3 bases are TGTGCCTGGAGTGTTGGGGGGAGGGCCTACGAGCAGTACTTC. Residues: CAWSVGGRAYEQYF.

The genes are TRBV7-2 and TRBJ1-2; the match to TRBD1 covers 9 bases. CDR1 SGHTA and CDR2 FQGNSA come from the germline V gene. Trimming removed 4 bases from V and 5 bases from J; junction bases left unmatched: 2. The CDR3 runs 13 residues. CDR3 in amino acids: CASSWGQGYGYTF. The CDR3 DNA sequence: TGTGCCAGCAGCTGGGGACAGGGTTATGGCTACACCTTC.

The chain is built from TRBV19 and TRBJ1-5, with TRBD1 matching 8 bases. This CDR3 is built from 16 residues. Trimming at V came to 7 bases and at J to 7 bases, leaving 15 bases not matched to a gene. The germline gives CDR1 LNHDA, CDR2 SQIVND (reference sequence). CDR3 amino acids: CASTGGARGERQPQHF. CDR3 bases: TGTGCCAGTACAGGGGGCGCGAGGGGTGAGAGACAGCCCCAGCATTTT.

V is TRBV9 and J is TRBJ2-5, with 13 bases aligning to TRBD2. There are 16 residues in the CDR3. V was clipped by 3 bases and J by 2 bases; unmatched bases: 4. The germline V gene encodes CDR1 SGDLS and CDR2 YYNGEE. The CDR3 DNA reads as TGTGCCAGCAGCGGACGGGGACTAGCGGGACAAGAGACCCAGTACTTC. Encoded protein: CASSGRGLAGQETQYF.

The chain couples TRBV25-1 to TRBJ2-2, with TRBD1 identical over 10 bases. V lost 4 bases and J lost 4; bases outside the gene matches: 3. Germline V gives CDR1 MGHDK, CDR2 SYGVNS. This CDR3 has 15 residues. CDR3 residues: CASSVGQGVTGELFF. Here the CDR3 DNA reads TGTGCCAGCAGTGTAGGACAGGGGGTCACCGGGGAGCTGTTTTTT.

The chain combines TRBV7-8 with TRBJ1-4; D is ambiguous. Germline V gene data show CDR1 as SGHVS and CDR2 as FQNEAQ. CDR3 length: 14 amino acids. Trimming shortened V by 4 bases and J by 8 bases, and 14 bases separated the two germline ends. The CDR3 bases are TGTGCCAGCAGCTCGCTACGGACGTTCGAAAAACTGTTTTTT. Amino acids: CASSSLRTFEKLFF.

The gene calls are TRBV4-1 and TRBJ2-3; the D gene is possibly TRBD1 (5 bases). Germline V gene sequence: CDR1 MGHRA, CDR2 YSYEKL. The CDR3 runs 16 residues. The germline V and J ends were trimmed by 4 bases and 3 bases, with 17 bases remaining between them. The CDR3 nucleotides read TGCGCCAGCAGCCTCGTAACAGGAGACTTGACAGATACGCAGTATTTT. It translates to CASSLVTGDLTDTQYF.